The rows below give T cell receptor beta chains drawn from one sample of a study of tissue T cells after allogeneic stem cell transplantation. Generated by immunoSEQ multiplex PCR, the TCRdb table keeps only in-frame clones and is missing some. The sample yields several thousand clones, around 74% seen once. Sequencing used left colon tissue, obtained at autopsy. All receptors derive from a male patient at least 60 years old with steroid-refractory graft-versus-host disease after an allogeneic stem cell transplant. The T cells may come from the graft donor. The CDR3 runs from the conserved cysteine through the conserved F or W. A D gene is named only where the DNA matches it firmly. Not every row has a clone size; where given, it reads once, few, many or a size class.

d_call: TRBD1; j_call: TRBJ1-1; v_call: TRBV4-1; clone_size: -; cdr3_nt: TGCGCCAGCAGCCAAGTACCGACAGGGATGAACACTGAAGCTTTCTTT; cdr3_aa: CASSQVPTGMNTEAFF
d_call: -; j_call: TRBJ1-5; v_call: TRBV7-3; clone_size: -; cdr3_nt: TGTGCCAGCAGCTTAGACCCAGGTCAGCCCCAGCATTTT; cdr3_aa: CASSLDPGQPQHF
d_call: -; j_call: TRBJ1-5; v_call: TRBV15; clone_size: -; cdr3_nt: TGTGCCACCAGCGTCCTAGACGGTCTAAATCAGCCCCAGCATTTT; cdr3_aa: CATSVLDGLNQPQHF
d_call: -; j_call: TRBJ2-7; v_call: TRBV5-1; clone_size: -; cdr3_nt: TGCGCCAGCAGGAACAGTCAAGAGGCCTACGAGCAGTACTTC; cdr3_aa: CASRNSQEAYEQYF
d_call: -; j_call: TRBJ2-1; v_call: TRBV19; clone_size: -; cdr3_nt: TGTGCCAGTGGCGGGCAGGACAATGAGCAGTTCTTC; cdr3_aa: CASGGQDNEQFF
d_call: -; j_call: TRBJ1-1; v_call: TRBV6-5; clone_size: -; cdr3_nt: TGTGCCAGCAGTAACAACAGAGGGAACACTGAAGCTTTCTTT; cdr3_aa: CASSNNRGNTEAFF
d_call: -; j_call: TRBJ1-2; v_call: TRBV5-4; clone_size: -; cdr3_nt: TGTGCCAGCAGCACCGGACAGACTAACTATGGCTACACCTTC; cdr3_aa: CASSTGQTNYGYTF
d_call: TRBD1; j_call: TRBJ1-1; v_call: TRBV7-9; clone_size: -; cdr3_nt: TGTGCCAGCAGCTTTAATGTACAGGGGACTGAAGCTTTCTTT; cdr3_aa: CASSFNVQGTEAFF
d_call: TRBD2; j_call: TRBJ2-3; v_call: TRBV6-4; clone_size: -; cdr3_nt: TGTGCCAGCAGTGACCTTAAACTAGCGGGGGGATTCCCAGATACGCAGTATTTT; cdr3_aa: CASSDLKLAGGFPDTQYF
d_call: -; j_call: TRBJ1-2; v_call: TRBV7-9; clone_size: -; cdr3_nt: TGTGCCAGCAGCCTGAGGCAGGGAGATCCCTATGGCTACACCTTC; cdr3_aa: CASSLRQGDPYGYTF
d_call: -; j_call: TRBJ1-4; v_call: TRBV30; clone_size: -; cdr3_nt: TGTGCCTGGAGCTTTGGACCGGGCGTTAATGAAAAACTGTTTTTT; cdr3_aa: CAWSFGPGVNEKLFF
d_call: TRBD1; j_call: TRBJ1-2; v_call: TRBV11-2; clone_size: -; cdr3_nt: TGTGCCAGCAGCGCTCAACCGGGACAGATGAACTATGGCTACACCTTC; cdr3_aa: CASSAQPGQMNYGYTF
d_call: -; j_call: TRBJ2-7; v_call: TRBV5-6; clone_size: few; cdr3_nt: TGTGCCAGCAGCTCCCTCGGGGTCCACGAGCAGTACTTC; cdr3_aa: CASSSLGVHEQYF
d_call: TRBD1; j_call: TRBJ2-7; v_call: TRBV19; clone_size: -; cdr3_nt: TGTGCCAGTAGTACGACAGGGGGCTCGGTATACGAGCAGTACTTC; cdr3_aa: CASSTTGGSVYEQYF
d_call: TRBD1; j_call: TRBJ2-7; v_call: TRBV10-3; clone_size: -; cdr3_nt: TGTGCCATCAGTGAGTCAGGCAGGGGGCGGGAGCAGTACTTC; cdr3_aa: CAISESGRGREQYF
d_call: -; j_call: TRBJ1-5; v_call: TRBV5-5; clone_size: -; cdr3_nt: TGTGCCAGCAGCTTGACGGATTATAGCAATCAGCCCCAGCATTTT; cdr3_aa: CASSLTDYSNQPQHF
d_call: -; j_call: TRBJ2-4; v_call: TRBV6-5; clone_size: -; cdr3_nt: TGTGCCACCGTCGGGGCAGCCAAAAACATTCAGTACTTC; cdr3_aa: CATVGAAKNIQYF
d_call: -; j_call: TRBJ1-3; v_call: TRBV10-2; clone_size: -; cdr3_nt: TGCGCCAGCCGAACCTCTGGAAACACCATATATTTT; cdr3_aa: CASRTSGNTIYF
d_call: TRBD2; j_call: TRBJ2-3; v_call: TRBV7-9; clone_size: -; cdr3_nt: TGTGCCAGCAGGGGTAGCGGGGGAGGAGATACGCAGTATTTT; cdr3_aa: CASRGSGGGDTQYF
d_call: TRBD1; j_call: TRBJ2-7; v_call: TRBV25-1; clone_size: few; cdr3_nt: TGTGCCAGCAGTGCTTCAGGGGGCGAGGTCCACGAGCAGTACTTC; cdr3_aa: CASSASGGEVHEQYF
d_call: TRBD2; j_call: TRBJ2-1; v_call: TRBV5-1; clone_size: -; cdr3_nt: TGCGCCAGCAGCTTGGTGCCTAGCGGGGGGGCCGGTGAGCAGTTCTTC; cdr3_aa: CASSLVPSGGAGEQFF
d_call: -; j_call: TRBJ1-4; v_call: TRBV4-3; clone_size: once; cdr3_nt: TGCGCCAGCAGCCAAGGGGGAACGGAAAGGGATGAAAAACTGTTTTTT; cdr3_aa: CASSQGGTERDEKLFF
d_call: TRBD1; j_call: TRBJ1-2; v_call: TRBV5-1; clone_size: -; cdr3_nt: TGCGCCAGCAGCTTGGTCGCAGGGGGCGATAACTATGGCTACACCTTC; cdr3_aa: CASSLVAGGDNYGYTF
d_call: -; j_call: TRBJ1-2; v_call: TRBV9; clone_size: few; cdr3_nt: TGTGCCAGCAGCGTAGTGCTGGGGGGCTATGGCTACACCTTC; cdr3_aa: CASSVVLGGYGYTF
d_call: -; j_call: TRBJ2-3; v_call: TRBV7-3; clone_size: -; cdr3_nt: TGTGCCAGCAGCTTAAGTGGGGGGGCCGAAGATACGCAGTATTTT; cdr3_aa: CASSLSGGAEDTQYF
d_call: -; j_call: TRBJ2-7; v_call: TRBV24-1; clone_size: -; cdr3_nt: TGTGCCACCAGCGGGGGCGCGGGTTTCTACGAGCAGTACTTC; cdr3_aa: CATSGGAGFYEQYF
d_call: -; j_call: TRBJ1-5; v_call: TRBV18; clone_size: -; cdr3_nt: TGTGCCAGCTCACTGACAGCCATCATCACTCTTAGCAATCAGCCCCAGCATTTT; cdr3_aa: CASSLTAIITLSNQPQHF
d_call: TRBD1; j_call: TRBJ2-5; v_call: TRBV11-3; clone_size: -; cdr3_nt: TGTGCCAGCAGCCCTCACAGGGGATATCAAGAGACCCAGTACTTC; cdr3_aa: CASSPHRGYQETQYF
d_call: TRBD2; j_call: TRBJ2-3; v_call: TRBV10-1; clone_size: -; cdr3_nt: TGCGCCAGCAGTGAGCCCCTCCGGGGGGAGGAAGATACGCAGTATTTT; cdr3_aa: CASSEPLRGEEDTQYF
d_call: -; j_call: TRBJ1-5; v_call: TRBV18; clone_size: -; cdr3_nt: TGTGCCAGTTCGAGCGCAGGGCCCTATAGCAATCAGCCCCAGCATTTT; cdr3_aa: CASSSAGPYSNQPQHF
d_call: -; j_call: TRBJ1-4; v_call: TRBV25-1; clone_size: -; cdr3_nt: TGTGCCAGCAGTGGGCAGGATAATGAAAAACTGTTTTTT; cdr3_aa: CASSGQDNEKLFF
d_call: TRBD2; j_call: TRBJ2-5; v_call: TRBV6-1; clone_size: -; cdr3_nt: TGTGCCAGCAGTGACAGGACTAGCGGGGATGAGACCCAGTACTTC; cdr3_aa: CASSDRTSGDETQYF
d_call: -; j_call: TRBJ1-6; v_call: TRBV11-1; clone_size: -; cdr3_nt: TGTGCCAGCAGCTTACAGGGGTACGCTTCACCCCTCCACTTT; cdr3_aa: CASSLQGYASPLHF
d_call: TRBD2; j_call: TRBJ2-7; v_call: TRBV30; clone_size: -; cdr3_nt: TGTGCCTGGACCAGTGGGACTAGCGGGGCCCACGAGCAGTACTTC; cdr3_aa: CAWTSGTSGAHEQYF
d_call: TRBD1; j_call: TRBJ2-7; v_call: TRBV19; clone_size: few; cdr3_nt: TGTGCCAGTAGTACGGGACAGCTTTCCTACGAGCAGTACTTC; cdr3_aa: CASSTGQLSYEQYF
d_call: TRBD1; j_call: TRBJ1-1; v_call: TRBV7-2; clone_size: -; cdr3_nt: TGTGCCAGCAGCCCCCGGGACAGGGTTCCCACTGAAGCTTTCTTT; cdr3_aa: CASSPRDRVPTEAFF
d_call: TRBD1; j_call: TRBJ2-1; v_call: TRBV30; clone_size: -; cdr3_nt: TGTGCCTGGATGGAAGGGACAGCCTACAATGAGCAGTTCTTC; cdr3_aa: CAWMEGTAYNEQFF
d_call: -; j_call: TRBJ1-1; v_call: TRBV6-2/TRBV6-3; clone_size: -; cdr3_nt: TGTGCCAGCAGTAGTACAGGACAGATGAACACTGAAGCTTTCTTT; cdr3_aa: CASSSTGQMNTEAFF
d_call: -; j_call: TRBJ2-5; v_call: TRBV20-1; clone_size: -; cdr3_nt: TGCAGGATGGCAGGTCAAGAGACCCAGTACTTC; cdr3_aa: CRMAGQETQYF
d_call: TRBD2; j_call: TRBJ2-3; v_call: TRBV6-2/TRBV6-3; clone_size: few; cdr3_nt: TGTGCCAGCAGCTTAGGACTAGCGGGGGGGCCCAGCACAGATACGCAGTATTTT; cdr3_aa: CASSLGLAGGPSTDTQYF
d_call: -; j_call: TRBJ2-1; v_call: TRBV6-2/TRBV6-3; clone_size: few; cdr3_nt: TGTGCCAGCAGTTATAAGGCCATTCAGTTCTTC; cdr3_aa: CASSYKAIQFF
d_call: TRBD2; j_call: TRBJ2-1; v_call: TRBV7-7; clone_size: -; cdr3_nt: TGTGCCAGCAGCTTAAACGGGGGGAGCTCCTACAATGAGCAGTTCTTC; cdr3_aa: CASSLNGGSSYNEQFF